This TCR beta chain was captured by sequencing in a study of Ad26.COV2.S vaccination and SARS-CoV-2 variants. Germline trimming cut 8 bases from V and 5 bases from J; bases unmatched to any gene: 11. This CDR3 comprises 14 residues. Germline CDR1 reads MNHEY; CDR2 reads SVGAGI. The repertoire was sequenced with immunoSEQ multiplex PCR; TCRdb's copy has only in-frame clones and lacks some. This sample has some 450,000 clones, with roughly 88% found just once. Indicated treatment: 15 to 20 received Ad26.COV2.S at low or high dose, single or two shots; 5 received placebo; per-sample allocation not given. Collection of the samples took place on day 63 after the first injection of vaccine or placebo.

This chain connects TRBV6-5 to TRBJ1-2; 7 bases agree with TRBD1. Here the sequenced sample was peripheral blood, taken in a trial of Ad26.COV2.S vaccine versus placebo. This clonotype originated in a person aged 18-65 years who received the Ad26.COV2.S COVID-19 vaccine or a placebo. The CDR3: CASGEQGNWYGYTF. CDR3 nucleotides: TGTGCCAGCGGGGAACAGGGGAATTGGTATGGCTACACCTTC.